This is a list of T cell receptor beta chains from one sample in a study of OX40 agonist ivuxolimab in advanced cancers. Using immunoSEQ multiplex PCR, the repertoire was profiled, and TCRdb retains in-frame clones only, with some absent. Among 67,000 or so clones listed, 85% were seen once. The source was CD4+ or CD8+ T cells sorted from blood, collected in a trial of the OX40 agonist ivuxolimab. The receptors come from an adult with an advanced solid tumor such as melanoma, head and neck, liver or kidney cancer. Each CDR3 is given with its conserved first and last residue. The order of the fields is clone size, V gene, J gene, D gene, CDR3 DNA, CDR3 protein. The D gene is left open where the match is weak. Clone size appears in some rows only: once, few, many, or a class for an expanded clone.

-	TRBV7-9	TRBJ2-7	-	TGTGCCAGCAGCTCCCAGGGCTACGAGCAGTACTTC	CASSSQGYEQYF
-	TRBV5-1	TRBJ1-1	TRBD1	TGCGCCAGCAGCGGAGGGGGCGGCACTGAAGCTTTCTTT	CASSGGGGTEAFF
-	TRBV7-9	TRBJ2-7	TRBD2	TGTGCCAGCAGCACGACCATAGCGGGAGGGGCCGAGCAGTACTTC	CASSTTIAGGAEQYF
-	TRBV5-1	TRBJ2-5	-	TGCGCCAGCAGCTTGGCCGTGGGAGCCACTGAGACCCAGTACTTC	CASSLAVGATETQYF
-	TRBV6-5	TRBJ2-7	TRBD2	TGTGCCAGCAGCCCTAGCGGGAGTCCCTCCTACGAGCAGTACTTC	CASSPSGSPSYEQYF
-	TRBV28	TRBJ2-7	TRBD1	TGTGCCAGCAGCACACCGGACAGGGGCTACGAGCAGTACTTC	CASSTPDRGYEQYF
-	TRBV7-3	TRBJ2-1	TRBD1	TGTGCCAGCAGCTATACAGGGGGCAATGAGCAGTTCTTC	CASSYTGGNEQFF
-	TRBV30	TRBJ2-7	-	TGTGCCTGGAGTCCTGGGCCCTACGAGCAGTACTTC	CAWSPGPYEQYF
-	TRBV4-2	TRBJ2-1	-	TGTGCCAGCAGCCAGGAGCGAGGAAGCTCCTACAATGAGCAGTTCTTC	CASSQERGSSYNEQFF
-	TRBV19	TRBJ1-1	-	TGTGCCAGTAGTATCTCCCAGAACACTGAAGCTTTCTTT	CASSISQNTEAFF
-	TRBV4-2	TRBJ2-7	-	TGTGCCAGCAGCGAGACATCATCCTACGAGCAGTACTTC	CASSETSSYEQYF
-	TRBV15	TRBJ1-5	-	TGTGCCACCAGCAGAGATGGCGAGGTAGACCAGCCCCAGCATTTT	CATSRDGEVDQPQHF
-	TRBV6-6	TRBJ2-2	-	TGTGCCAGCAGTCCCGGGGCAGGGCGCACCGGGGAGCTGTTTTTT	CASSPGAGRTGELFF
-	TRBV20-1	TRBJ2-7	-	TGCAGTGCTAGTATAGGCGAGCAGTACTTC	CSASIGEQYF
-	TRBV5-6	TRBJ2-5	-	TGTGCCAGCAGCTTAGAAGAGACCCAGTACTTC	CASSLEETQYF
-	TRBV11-3	TRBJ2-7	TRBD2	TGTGCCAGCAGCCCGAGTAGCGGGAGGGCCGTCTACGAGCAGTACTTC	CASSPSSGRAVYEQYF
-	TRBV18	TRBJ1-1	TRBD1	TGTGCCAGCTCACCCCTCGGGACAGTGAACACTGAAGCTTTCTTT	CASSPLGTVNTEAFF
-	TRBV11-3	TRBJ2-7	TRBD2	TGTGCCAGCAGCTTGTCGAGCGGGAGGGCCAAAGAGCAGTACTTC	CASSLSSGRAKEQYF
-	TRBV27	TRBJ2-3	TRBD2	TGTGCCAGCAGTTTAGGACTAGCGGAACCCACAGATACGCAGTATTTT	CASSLGLAEPTDTQYF
-	TRBV23-1	TRBJ2-7	-	TGCGCCAGCAGTCAATTAAGCCAGCAGTACTTC	CASSQLSQQYF
-	TRBV5-1	TRBJ2-2	-	TGCGCCAGCAGCCTGCTCACAGGGACCGGGGAGCTGTTTTTT	CASSLLTGTGELFF
-	TRBV11-2	TRBJ2-7	-	TGTGCCAGCAGCCGCCACGGCCTCAGCGAGCAGTACTTC	CASSRHGLSEQYF
-	TRBV28	TRBJ2-7	-	TGTGCCAGCAGACCACTTTCGTATGGCTACGAGCAGTACTTC	CASRPLSYGYEQYF
-	TRBV13	TRBJ2-7	-	TGTGCCAGCAGCTTAGCGGGCCTGGGCTTCGGCGAGCAGTACTTC	CASSLAGLGFGEQYF
-	TRBV14	TRBJ2-7	-	TGTGCCAGCAGCCAAAGGCTAAGCGGGGAGCAGTACTTC	CASSQRLSGEQYF
-	TRBV9	TRBJ2-3	TRBD2	TGTGCCAGCAGCAGTAGCGGGGCTAGCACAGATACGCAGTATTTT	CASSSSGASTDTQYF
-	TRBV27	TRBJ2-3	TRBD2	TGTGCCAGCAGCATTTTCGGGACTAGCGGGCCAACAGATACGCAGTATTTT	CASSIFGTSGPTDTQYF
-	TRBV30	TRBJ1-4	-	TGTGCCTGGAGGAGGGGGGGGCTAAGGAAGGAAAAACTGTTTTTT	CAWRRGGLRKEKLFF
-	TRBV6-5	TRBJ1-3	-	TGTGCCAGCAGAATACAGGCGTCTGGAAACACCATATATTTT	CASRIQASGNTIYF
-	TRBV14	TRBJ2-1	TRBD1	TGTGCCAGCAGGAACAGGGGGACGGATGAGCAGTTCTTC	CASRNRGTDEQFF
-	TRBV2	TRBJ1-4	-	TGTGCCAGCAGTGAATTGGGGGGCTGGGAAAAACTGTTTTTT	CASSELGGWEKLFF
-	TRBV7-2	TRBJ2-5	-	TGTGCCAGCAGCCACACCTCCCTCGGGGAGACCCAGTACTTC	CASSHTSLGETQYF
-	TRBV7-3	TRBJ2-5	-	TGTGCCAGCAGCTTTGGCGGGATAGAGACCCAGTACTTC	CASSFGGIETQYF
few	TRBV7-9	TRBJ1-5	-	TGTGCCAGCAGCCTTGGCCGGGGTAATCAGCCCCAGCATTTT	CASSLGRGNQPQHF
-	TRBV4-3	TRBJ1-1	-	TGCGCCAGCAGCCAAGATGTGTTTAACTACCCACTACGAACGAACACTGAAGCTTTCTTT	CASSQDVFNYPLRTNTEAFF
-	TRBV6-1	TRBJ2-7	TRBD2	TGTGCCAGCAGTGAACTAGCGGGAGGGTTCTTCTACGAGCAGTACTTC	CASSELAGGFFYEQYF
-	TRBV7-2	TRBJ2-3	TRBD2	TGTGCCAGCAGCCGGGTAGCGGGAGGTCAAAGAACAGATACGCAGTATTTT	CASSRVAGGQRTDTQYF
-	TRBV28	TRBJ2-1	-	TGTGCCAGCGGGTTTTCCCCAATTCCCCAGTTCTTC	CASGFSPIPQFF
once	TRBV7-3	TRBJ2-1	-	TGTGCCAGCAGCTTATATGGAGGCAATGAGCAGTTCTTC	CASSLYGGNEQFF
once	TRBV28	TRBJ1-5	-	TGTGCCAGCAGTCCCCCTCGGGATTATAGCAATCAGCCCCAGCATTTT	CASSPPRDYSNQPQHF
once	TRBV7-9	TRBJ1-2	-	TGTGCCAGCAGCTTCGGGGGGACGGGTGGCTACACCTTC	CASSFGGTGGYTF
-	TRBV5-4	TRBJ1-1	TRBD1	TGTGCCAGCAGGCAACAACAGGGGGGGAACACTGAAGCTTTCTTT	CASRQQQGGNTEAFF
-	TRBV29-1	TRBJ2-5	TRBD2	TGCAGCGTCTATACAGGGACTAGCGGGAGAGGAGAGACCCAGTACTTC	CSVYTGTSGRGETQYF
-	TRBV28	TRBJ2-5	-	TGTGCCAGCAGTCCTGGACCCCAAGAGACCCAGTACTTC	CASSPGPQETQYF
-	TRBV5-4	TRBJ2-1	TRBD2	TGTGCCAGCAGCTTGGTATCTCCGGGAGGGTGGAATGAGCAGTTCTTC	CASSLVSPGGWNEQFF
-	TRBV19	TRBJ2-1	TRBD2	TGTGCCAGTAGTATAGATCTAGCTAGCGGGAGGGCGGGTGAGCAGTTCTTC	CASSIDLASGRAGEQFF
-	TRBV6-1	TRBJ1-5	-	TGTGCCAGCAGTGAAAGACAGTCGGGTCAGCCCCAGCATTTT	CASSERQSGQPQHF
-	TRBV30	TRBJ2-5	-	TGTGCCTGGGACGGGGGAGAGACCCAGTACTTC	CAWDGGETQYF